What follows is one TCR beta chain and its context. The study reverse transcribed the entire isolated RNA, so it sequenced expressed TCRB transcripts. Sequencing was performed with immunoSEQ multiplex PCR; in TCRdb, only in-frame clones are kept and a portion is missing. The sample holds hundreds of thousands of clones, 15% to 17% seen once. This record belongs to a study of beta chain features in type 1 diabetes. The V gene's germline CDR1 is SGHTA and CDR2 FQGNSA. CDR3 size: 16 residues. The ends were cut back, 2 bases at V and 2 bases at J, with 13 bases in the middle. Sequenced material: naive CD4+ T cells from blood. The source of this sequence is a man between 18 and 29 years old in good health. This chain connects TRBV7-2 to TRBJ1-3, with a tentative D call TRBD1 (5 bases). The CDR3 spells CASSLSNGATGNTIYF. The CDR3 DNA reads as TGTGCCAGCAGCTTAAGCAACGGGGCTACTGGAAACACCATATATTTT.